This T cell receptor beta chain was sequenced during a study of blood T cell repertoires in COVID-19. Study-wide background: T cells, B-cell-depleted T cells, or PBMCs provided the cDNA or gDNA that served as material.

The data were produced by immunoSEQ multiplex PCR, yet TCRdb's version contains in-frame clones alone and is incomplete. The top ten hold approximately 2.2% of the sample, which has under 300,000 clones, approximately 91% seen once. This CDR3 is 14 amino acids long. V was pared by 6 bases and J by 3 bases, with 11 bases between. Germline V gene lookup returns CDR1 MGHRA and CDR2 YSYEKL. Material for sequencing was peripheral blood. The rearrangement joins TRBV4-1 to TRBJ2-2, with D perhaps TRBD1 (6 bases). The receptor was derived from a woman aged 40 to 55 who had recovered from COVID-19. CDR3 DNA sequence: TGCGCCAGCAGGGGACAAGGGTACACCGGGGAGCTGTTTTTT. This encodes CASRGQGYTGELFF.